One sample yielded the 25 T cell receptor beta chains listed below, sequenced in a study of identical twins (dated by TCRdb to about 2016). Library preparation used 5' RACE. The sequencing machine was an Illumina HiSeq 2000. TCRdb cleaned the public reads at Q25 with fastp, built clones with MiXCR and kept in-frame beta chains. Entries that share a CDR3 protein sequence are merged under the most common genes and DNA. The sample contains roughly 700,000 distinct CDR3 sequences, 8% to 9% of them found a single time. The ten largest account for 0.98% of the sample. The sample also formed part of further work on yellow fever vaccine responses in identical twins.

The material sequenced was PBMCs. The source is a young woman in good health.

This chain links TRBV16 with TRBJ2-1; TRBD1 is a possible D gene (6 bases). Germline V gene sequence: CDR1 KGHSY, CDR2 FQNENV. The CDR3 covers 14 residues. V lost 4 bases and J lost 4, with 11 bases in between. The CDR3 DNA is TGTGCCAGCAGCCCGGACAGTTATTACAATGAGCAGTTCTTC. This codes for CASSPDSYYNEQFF.

This clonotype was counted only a few times. J is TRBJ2-1 and V is TRBV29-1; 9 bases match TRBD2. Unmatched junction bases numbered 4, after V lost 0 bases and J lost 1 base. Germline CDR1 reads SQVTM; CDR2 reads ANQGSEA. The CDR3 length is 16 residues. DNA of the CDR3: TGCAGCGTTGAAGATGGGCTAGCGGGATCCTACAATGAGCAGTTCTTC. Its protein is CSVEDGLAGSYNEQFF.

Ten or more counts support this clonotype. The chain is built from TRBV10-3 and TRBJ2-7; TRBD1 matches at 11 bases. This CDR3 contains 16 residues. Germline-derived CDR1 and CDR2 are ENHRY and SYGVKD. V shed 6 bases, J shed 3 bases, and the junction held 10 bases outside the gene matches. Here the CDR3 reads CAISRAGGTGGYEQYF. The CDR3 DNA reads TGTGCCATCAGCAGAGCGGGCGGGACAGGGGGCTACGAGCAGTACTTC.

This clonotype turned up a few times. The rearrangement uses TRBV11-1 and TRBJ2-5; possibly TRBD2 for D (6 bases). Germline V gene sequence: CDR1 SGHAT, CDR2 FQDESV (reference sequence). V was trimmed by 5 bases and J by 4 bases, leaving 11 bases between them. CDR3 size: 13 residues. The CDR3 DNA sequence: TGTGCCAGCAGCCACCGGGACTCAGAGACCCAGTACTTC. This sequence encodes CASSHRDSETQYF. Looking up the rest from reference TRBV11-1 and TRBJ2-5 gives the full variable domain: EAEVAQSPRYKITEKSQAVAFWCDPISGHATLYWYRQILGQGPELLVQFQDESVVDDSQLPKDRFSAERLKGVDSTLKIQPAELGDSAMYLCASSHRDSETQYFGPGTRLLVL.

This clonotype appeared many times. J is TRBJ2-1 and V is TRBV5-1, with TRBD2 identical over 9 bases. After removal of 2 bases from V and 6 bases from J, the junction contained 9 bases not matched to a gene. The CDR3 contains 16 residues. Germline assignment: CDR1 SGHRS and CDR2 YFSETQ. The CDR3 DNA follows: TGCGCCAGCAGCTTTAGTACAGCGGGGGGCTCCAATGAGCAGTTCTTC. Translation gives CASSFSTAGGSNEQFF.

This clonotype was counted between two and nine times. V and J are TRBV20-1 and TRBJ2-5; TRBD2 is a possible D gene (5 bases). Trimming took 6 bases from V and 4 from J, leaving 18 bases between them. This CDR3 region has 14 residues. Germline loops: CDR1 DFQATT, CDR2 SNEGSKA (reference sequence). CDR3 nucleotide sequence: TGCAGTGCCCCGGGGATGGAATGGGGAGAGACCCAGTACTTC. This sequence encodes CSAPGMEWGETQYF.

The chain is built from TRBV29-1 and TRBJ2-7; 7 nucleotides match TRBD1. Germline V gives CDR1 SQVTM, CDR2 ANQGSEA. The CDR3 has 14 residues. Unmatched junction bases numbered 6, after V lost 3 bases and J lost 1 base. The CDR3 DNA reads as TGCAGCGTTGAGTCCCAGGGGGAATCCTACGAGCAGTACTTC. This encodes CSVESQGESYEQYF.

This clonotype showed up many times. CDR3 sequence (DNA): TGTGCCAGCAGCTTAGAACAGGGTTCAACAGATACGCAGTATTTT. Translated: CASSLEQGSTDTQYF. This chain joins TRBV7-9 and TRBJ2-3, with a weak D call TRBD1 (6 bases). The CDR3 contains 15 residues. Deletions cut 1 base from V and 3 bases from J, with 11 bases between. Germline lookup yields CDR1 SEHNR and CDR2 FQNEAQ (reference sequence).

The chain combines TRBV28 with TRBJ2-5; D might be TRBD1 (5 bases). Germline V lookup: CDR1 MDHEN, CDR2 SYDVKM. The CDR3 consists of 13 residues. V lost 8 bases to trimming and J lost 2 bases, with 12 bases between them. DNA of the CDR3: TGTGCCAGCTGGGGCCAGATTCAAGAGACCCAGTACTTC. As protein: CASWGQIQETQYF.

This clonotype was counted between two and nine times. The junction does not match germline at one end; this may be a read error. CDR3 bases: TGTGCCAGCTCCTCAGACGGAGGCCCGCTGGTCTTC. Protein: CASSSDGGPLVF. The chain recombines TRBV2 with TRBJ2-1; D may be TRBD2 (5 bases). Germline CDR1 is SNHLY and CDR2 is FYNNEI. The CDR3 loop spans 12 amino acids.

This clonotype has ten or more counts. The V gene is TRBV9, the J gene TRBJ2-5, with 9 nucleotides matching TRBD2. V lost 0 bases and J lost 3; bases outside the gene matches: 3. Germline assignment: CDR1 SGDLS and CDR2 YYNGEE. The CDR3 has 15 amino acids. This chain's CDR3 is CASSVGSSGEETQYF. The CDR3 DNA follows: TGTGCCAGCAGCGTAGGTTCTAGCGGGGAAGAGACCCAGTACTTC.

This clonotype was detected many times. J is TRBJ1-5 and V is TRBV12-3 or TRBV12-4; possible D gene TRBD1, 5 bases. V was clipped by 1 base and J by 2 bases, with 9 bases between them. This CDR3 spans 15 amino acids. CDR3 loop: CASSLGGTGNQPQHF. The DNA of the CDR3 is TGTGCCAGCAGTTTAGGGGGGACGGGCAATCAGCCCCAGCATTTT.

This clonotype was observed many times. This chain connects TRBV5-1 to TRBJ1-5; TRBD1 matches at 8 bases. The germline CDR1 and CDR2 sequences are SGHRS and YFSETQ. The ends lost 4 bases at V and 1 base at J; junction bases unmatched: 4. The CDR3 length is 15 residues. CDR3 nucleotides: TGCGCCAGCAGCCCGACAGGGGAAAGCAATCAGCCCCAGCATTTT. Translation: CASSPTGESNQPQHF.

This clonotype was seen only a few times. The rearrangement uses TRBV11-1 and TRBJ2-7, with D maybe TRBD1 (6 bases). Trimming pared 2 bases from V and 4 bases from J, leaving 27 bases between. The CDR3 has 19 residues. Looked up from germline, CDR1 is SGHAT and CDR2 is FQDESV (reference sequence). The CDR3 coding sequence is TGTGCCAGCAGCTTACCCCAGGTGATTGAGGAGACAGGACCGTACGAGCAGTACTTC. Translated: CASSLPQVIEETGPYEQYF.

The rearrangement joins TRBV29-1 to TRBJ2-5, with a tentative D call TRBD2 (6 bases). Germline V CDR1 and CDR2: SQVTM, ANQGSEA. This CDR3 is built from 14 residues. This CDR3 is CSSQGGADQETQYF. CDR3 bases: TGCAGTTCTCAAGGAGGGGCAGACCAAGAGACCCAGTACTTC.

This rearrangement joins TRBV15 to TRBJ2-1, with 7 bases identical to TRBD2. The germline V gene encodes CDR1 LNHNV and CDR2 YYDKDF (reference sequence). V gave up 5 bases and J gave up 10 bases; unmatched junction bases: 14. The CDR3 length is 15 residues. CDR3 protein: CATSGSMTSRGEQFF. The CDR3 region has the DNA TGTGCCACCAGCGGGTCCATGACTAGCCGGGGGGAGCAGTTCTTC.

There are a few counts of this clonotype. The J gene is TRBJ2-7, the V gene TRBV6-5; tentatively, D is TRBD2 (6 bases). V dropped 6 bases and J dropped 2 bases, with 14 bases sitting between them. This CDR3 has 14 residues. Per germline, CDR1 MNHEY and CDR2 SVGAGI. The CDR3 DNA follows: TGTGCCAGCAGCTACGGAGGGCCCGCCTACGAGCAGTACTTC. This translates into CASSYGGPAYEQYF.

This clonotype was detected many times. This chain joins TRBV7-6 and TRBJ1-6; D might be TRBD1 (5 bases). The CDR3 has 17 residues. With 2 bases removed from V and 1 base from J, the gap between germline ends came to 12 bases. Germline V CDR1 and CDR2: SGHVS, FNYEAQ. The CDR3 bases are TGTGCCAGCAGCTTATATCAGGGTGGTTCCTATAATTCACCCCTCCACTTT. Residues: CASSLYQGGSYNSPLHF.

V usage is TRBV5-1 and J usage is TRBJ2-7; 9 nucleotides agree with TRBD1. V lost 1 base, J lost 4 bases, and 6 bases stayed unmatched. CDR3 length equals 15 residues. Per the germline V gene, CDR1 is SGHRS and CDR2 is YFSETQ. In nucleotides, the CDR3 is TGCGCCAGCAGCTTGTTTGGGACAGGGCAGTACGAGCAGTACTTC. Protein: CASSLFGTGQYEQYF.

This clonotype occurred many times. The CDR3: CASSYSGLSNEQFF. CDR3 coding DNA: TGTGCCAGCAGTTACTCTGGACTCTCGAATGAGCAGTTCTTC. This chain connects TRBV6-2 or TRBV6-3 to TRBJ2-1; D perhaps matches TRBD2 (5 bases). The CDR3 extends over 14 amino acids. In germline, CDR1 is MNHEY, CDR2 SVGEGT. Trimming cost V 0 bases and J 7 bases, with 10 bases left between them.

This clonotype has a handful of counts. The J gene is TRBJ1-5, the V gene TRBV6-2 or TRBV6-3; weak D call: TRBD1 (5 bases). V dropped 8 bases and J dropped 5 bases, with 16 bases sitting between them. This CDR3 has 14 residues. In germline, CDR1 is MNHEY, CDR2 SVGEGT. For the CDR3, the DNA is TGTGCCAGCCATACTCCTGGGGCAGATCAGCCCCAGCATTTT. Translated: CASHTPGADQPQHF.

The chain joins TRBV5-6 to TRBJ2-1; TRBD2 matches at 11 bases. Germline lookup yields CDR1 SGHDT and CDR2 YYEEEE. After removal of 4 bases from V and 8 bases from J, the junction contained 8 bases not matched to a gene. This CDR3 has 15 amino acids. CDR3 sequence reads: CASSTGLAASDEQFF. The CDR3 DNA reads as TGTGCCAGCAGCACGGGACTAGCGGCCAGCGATGAGCAGTTCTTC. Filled out from reference TRBV5-6 and TRBJ2-1, the complete variable domain reads DAGVTQSPTHLIKTRGQQVTLRCSPKSGHDTVSWYQQALGQGPQFIFQYYEEEERQRGNFPDRFSGHQFPNYSSELNVNALLLGDSALYLCASSTGLAASDEQFFGPGTRLTVL.

The chain links TRBV7-8 to TRBJ2-3, with D hard to call. CDR1 is SGHVS and CDR2 is FQNEAQ in the germline V gene. The V end was cut by 7 bases, the J end by 4 bases, with 15 bases between. The CDR3 length is 14 residues. CDR3 in amino acids: CASTRETGADTQYF. For the CDR3, the DNA is TGTGCCAGCACCCGAGAGACGGGTGCAGATACGCAGTATTTT.

This clonotype was picked up a small number of times. The CDR3 DNA reads TGTGCCAGCAGTTATCCCGGGACGACGGCTAGGGGCTACACCTTC. Its translation is CASSYPGTTARGYTF. V usage is TRBV6-5 and J usage is TRBJ1-2; tentative D call: TRBD1 (5 bases). Germline V lookup: CDR1 MNHEY, CDR2 SVGAGI. Trimming took off 3 bases at V and 8 bases at J, with 19 bases between the two ends. The CDR3 sequence is 15 residues long.

CDR3 amino acids: CATNSLDGANVLTF. Written as DNA, the CDR3 is TGTGCCACGAATTCCTTAGACGGGGCCAACGTCCTGACTTTC. This chain links TRBV12-3 or TRBV12-4 with TRBJ2-6; D uncertain. The length of the CDR3 is 14 residues. V gave up 10 bases and J gave up 4 bases, with 14 bases separating them.